This TCR beta chain originates from a study of OX40 agonist ivuxolimab in advanced cancers. Study information: Under the entry rules, prior anti-PD-1, anti-PD-L1 or anti-CTLA-4 therapy was allowed, and 35% to 40% had some.

The CDR3 runs to 15 residues. Trimming stripped 1 base from V and 9 bases from J, with 13 bases between. Germline CDR1 reads MNHNS; CDR2 reads SASEGT. Study observations and caveats: The investigators did not determine what antigen specificity the expanded peripheral T cells had. Mean expanded clone counts were higher in CD8+ than CD4+ T cells.

Details on this clone: Antigen specificity is unknown.

Profiled with immunoSEQ multiplex PCR; TCRdb holds only in-frame clones, not every one. The sample holds 45,000 to 60,000 clones, 75% to 85% seen once. Blood sampling was done at baseline, cycle 4 day 1, and cycle 7 day 1. The rearrangement uses TRBV6-1 and TRBJ1-6; maybe TRBD1 (5 bases). The sequenced sample was CD4+ or CD8+ T cells sorted from blood, obtained in a trial of the OX40 agonist ivuxolimab. The TCR comes from an adult with an advanced solid tumor such as melanoma, head and neck, liver or kidney cancer. The CDR3 DNA reads TGTGCCAGCAGTGAAGGGACTTGGGGGAGTTCACCCCTCCACTTT. Amino acids: CASSEGTWGSSPLHF.